These 6 T cell receptor beta chains originate from one sample sequenced in a study of EBV T-cell therapy then PD-1 blockade in nasopharyngeal carcinoma. Treatment of the sample: AdE1-LMPpoly-expanded autologous EBV-specific T-cell therapy followed by anti-PD-1 nivolumab. Their antigens are not known. Profiling relied on immunoSEQ multiplex PCR, and the TCRdb table lists in-frame clones only, not all of them. This sample has some 21,000 clones, with over 75% found just once. The material was CD8+ T cells from blood, obtained at roughly day 67 from a patient whose treatment included autologous EBV-specific T cells and nivolumab. The receptors here all came from a man aged 35 to 55 with nasopharyngeal carcinoma.

This clone was detected only once. The chain uses TRBV6-5 and TRBJ2-6; unclear D gene. The CDR3 sequence is 15 residues long. Germline lookup yields CDR1 MNHEY and CDR2 SVGAGI. V lost 2 bases and J lost 0, with 5 bases in between. The CDR3 sequence: CASSYRISGANVLTF. The CDR3 coding sequence is TGTGCCAGCAGTTACAGAATCTCTGGGGCCAACGTCCTGACTTTC.

The chain carries TRBV7-9 and TRBJ2-3; no reliable D call. V was clipped by 5 bases and J by 3 bases, with 3 bases between them. This CDR3 region has 11 residues. The germline V gene encodes CDR1 SEHNR and CDR2 FQNEAQ (reference sequence). The CDR3 DNA reads TGTGCCAGCAGCATTACAGATACGCAGTATTTT. Translation: CASSITDTQYF.

The chain employs TRBV6-4 and TRBJ1-5, with 7 bases identical to TRBD1. Germline CDR1 MRHNA, CDR2 SNTAGT. The J segment lost 6 bases and the V segment lost 6 bases, leaving 11 bases of the junction unmatched. The CDR3 runs to 15 residues. The CDR3 DNA sequence: TGTGCCAGCAGCGAGAACCCGGGACAGTCTCAGCCCCAGCATTTT. Translation gives CASSENPGQSQPQHF.

The V gene is TRBV12-3 or TRBV12-4, the J gene TRBJ1-2; the D gene is possibly TRBD1 (5 bases). This CDR3 is 13 amino acids long. The V end was cut by 1 base, the J end by 8 bases, with 11 bases between. The CDR3 DNA sequence: TGTGCCAGCAGTTTAGGGGGGGGATCAGGCTACACCTTC. The encoded protein is CASSLGGGSGYTF.

The V gene is TRBV10-3, the J gene TRBJ1-2, with D possibly matching TRBD1 (6 bases). This CDR3 comprises 13 residues. The V and J ends lost 4 bases and 3 bases respectively, with 9 bases between them. CDR1 and CDR2 from the germline V gene are ENHRY and SYGVKD. CDR3 DNA sequence: TGTGCCATCAGTGTCGCAGGGGACTATGGCTACACCTTC. As protein: CAISVAGDYGYTF.

CDR3 nucleotide sequence: TGTGCCAGCAGCCCCGGACAAACCTACGAGCAGTACTTC. Residues: CASSPGQTYEQYF. The rearrangement links TRBV7-9 to TRBJ2-7; D possibly corresponds to TRBD1 (5 bases). Germline values: CDR1 SEHNR, CDR2 FQNEAQ (reference sequence). The CDR3 length is 13 residues. The V gene lost 5 bases and the J gene lost 2 bases, with 10 bases spanning the gap.